The TCR beta chain described here comes from a study of CD8 T cells in Susac syndrome. The CDR3 consists of 16 residues. Germline V gives CDR1 SGHRS, CDR2 YFSETQ. V was pared by 1 base and J by 0 bases, with 10 bases between. Study conclusions and caveats: It was acknowledged in the study that the number of individuals who were included in its TCR sequencing and HLA analysis was relatively small.

Note on this clonotype: Its antigen is not known.

RNA in amounts of roughly 0.5 to 1 ug was reverse transcribed with random hexamers. Amplification of TCR beta CDR3 used immunoSEQ multiplex PCR across 54 Vbeta and 13 Jbeta. TCRdb used MiXCR to reprocess the immunoSEQ multiplex PCR reads, holding one entry per CDR3 protein. Of about 150,000 distinct CDR3 sequences in the sample, roughly 95% were seen once. V is TRBV5-1 and J is TRBJ2-2; no reliable D call. Sequencing was done on a sample of CD4+ T cells from PBMCs. This clonotype originated in a human donor with multiple sclerosis. Here the CDR3 reads CASSLLTVTNTGELFF. Written as DNA, the CDR3 is TGCGCCAGCAGCTTGTTAACAGTTACGAACACCGGGGAGCTGTTTTTT.